Shown below are 18 T cell receptor beta chains from a single sample sequenced in a study of T cell responses to AZD1222 COVID-19 vaccine. The assay was immunoSEQ multiplex PCR, and TCRdb's table has in-frame clones only and misses some. The table lists roughly 130,000 clones, roughly 84% of them singletons. The sequencing used peripheral blood, collected on day 0 of AZD1222 vaccination. The receptors come from an adult in good health.

The chain is built from TRBV28 and TRBJ1-6; 9 nucleotides agree with TRBD1. CDR3 size: 15 residues. The germline gives CDR1 MDHEN, CDR2 SYDVKM. Trimming removed 6 bases from V and 7 bases from J; junction bases left unmatched: 7. CDR3 in DNA: TGTGCCAGCAGCCCTGGTGGACAGGGGAATTCACCCCTCCACTTT. Its protein is CASSPGGQGNSPLHF.

V and J are TRBV5-6 and TRBJ2-6; D unresolved. CDR1 and CDR2 from the germline V gene are SGHDT and YYEEEE. The ends were cut back, 6 bases at V and 0 bases at J, with 13 bases in the middle. The CDR3 contains 16 residues. CDR3 residues: CASTPFSVSGANVLTF. The CDR3 coding sequence is TGTGCCAGCACCCCCTTTTCGGTCTCTGGGGCCAACGTCCTGACTTTC.

This chain's CDR3 is CASSQDSGARGYTF. CDR3 bases: TGCGCCAGCAGCCAAGACTCGGGGGCGCGGGGCTACACCTTC. The genes are TRBV4-1 and TRBJ1-2; a weak D match, TRBD1 (6 bases). The length of the CDR3 is 14 residues. V was cut by 0 bases and J by 8 bases, with 13 bases left in between. CDR1 and CDR2 (germline): MGHRA, YSYEKL.

The chain employs TRBV4-1 and TRBJ1-1; unclear D gene. With 5 bases removed from V and 3 bases from J, the gap between germline ends came to 16 bases. The CDR3 contains 15 residues. Germline V gene sequence: CDR1 MGHRA, CDR2 YSYEKL. CDR3 sequence: CASSFRRGSYTEAFF. For the CDR3, the DNA is TGCGCCAGCAGCTTCCGACGGGGTTCCTACACTGAAGCTTTCTTT.

The chain carries TRBV6-5 and TRBJ2-7; a possible D gene is TRBD2 (6 bases). Germline V gene sequence: CDR1 MNHEY, CDR2 SVGAGI. The CDR3 runs 14 residues. V gave up 2 bases and J gave up 2 bases, with 10 bases separating them. DNA for the CDR3: TGTGCCAGCAGTTACGGCGGGATGCCCTACGAGCAGTACTTC. This codes for CASSYGGMPYEQYF.

This chain uses TRBV19 with TRBJ2-4; TRBD1 is a possible D gene (6 bases). The germline CDR1 and CDR2 sequences are LNHDA and SQIVND (reference sequence). The CDR3 is 13 residues long. V lost 8 bases, J lost 0 bases, and 8 bases lay in between. DNA of the CDR3: TGTGCCAGTGAACAGGGAGCCAAAAACATTCAGTACTTC. Its protein is CASEQGAKNIQYF.

V and J are TRBV30 and TRBJ1-4; D perhaps matches TRBD1 (5 bases). The CDR3 is 13 residues long. Germline CDR1 reads GTSNPN; CDR2 reads SVGIG (reference sequence). V lost 2 bases, J lost 7 bases, and 11 bases lay in between. CDR3 amino acids: CAWSRDLREKLFF. The CDR3 bases are TGTGCCTGGAGTAGGGACCTTCGTGAAAAACTGTTTTTT. The variable domain in full, with the rest retrieved from reference TRBV30 and TRBJ1-4, is SQTIHQWPATLVQPVGSPLSLECTVEGTSNPNLYWYRQAAGRGLQLLFYSVGIGQISSEVPQNLSASRPQDRQFILSSKKLLLSDSGFYLCAWSRDLREKLFFGSGTQLSVL.

V and J are TRBV4-3 and TRBJ2-7, with D unclear. This CDR3 is 15 amino acids long. Germline assignment: CDR1 LGHNA and CDR2 YSLEER. V lost 1 base to trimming and J lost 0 bases, with 10 bases between them. The DNA for the CDR3 is TGCGCCAGCAGCCAAGGAGGAGCCGGCTCCTACGAGCAGTACTTC. Its translation: CASSQGGAGSYEQYF.

The chain carries TRBV23-1 and TRBJ1-2; 7 nucleotides match TRBD1. TRBV23-1 is an open reading frame whose function is uncertain. This CDR3 has 17 amino acids. J lost 3 bases, V lost 2 bases, and 12 bases had no gene match. This chain's CDR3 is CASSQALKTDRHYGYTF. In DNA form, the CDR3 reads TGCGCCAGCAGTCAAGCTCTAAAAACGGACAGGCACTATGGCTACACCTTC.

The V call is TRBV12-3 or TRBV12-4, the J call TRBJ2-7; 9 bases line up with TRBD1. The CDR3 loop spans 13 amino acids. The V gene end was trimmed by 6 bases and the J gene end by 6 bases; junction bases not matched to a gene: 6. The CDR3: CASRGTDRGEQYF. The CDR3 DNA reads TGTGCCAGCAGGGGGACGGACAGGGGCGAGCAGTACTTC.

The chain employs TRBV5-1 and TRBJ2-7, with D unclear. CDR1 SGHRS and CDR2 YFSETQ come from the germline V gene. The CDR3 is made up of 14 amino acids. Trimming shortened V by 2 bases and J by 4 bases, and 13 bases separated the two germline ends. The CDR3 DNA follows: TGCGCCAGCAGCTTAGACGGAGCGAGATACGAGCAGTACTTC. This translates into CASSLDGARYEQYF.

The rearrangement uses TRBV4-2 and TRBJ2-3; D perhaps matches TRBD1 (6 bases). The CDR3 has 14 residues. Trimming stripped 3 bases from V and 2 bases from J, with 9 bases between. Per the germline V gene, CDR1 is LGHNA and CDR2 is YNFKEQ. As DNA, the CDR3 is TGTGCCAGCAGCCAGAACAGGGTCACAGATACGCAGTATTTT. Translation: CASSQNRVTDTQYF.

This clone was seen many times. The rearrangement uses TRBV19 and TRBJ1-1, with a possible D match to TRBD1 (6 bases). The CDR3 spans 15 residues. Germline V gives CDR1 LNHDA, CDR2 SQIVND (reference sequence). Trimming pared 2 bases from V and 5 bases from J, leaving 15 bases between. The CDR3 sequence: CASSIQSRGRTEAFF. The CDR3 nucleotides are TGTGCCAGTAGTATACAGTCCAGGGGAAGGACTGAAGCTTTCTTT.

The DNA for the CDR3 is TGTGCCAGCAGCCCGGACAGGGGGATCTATGGCTACACCTTC. Amino acid sequence: CASSPDRGIYGYTF. This chain uses TRBV14 with TRBJ1-2; 10 positions agree with TRBD1. The V gene's germline CDR1 is SGHDN and CDR2 FVKESK. The CDR3 contains 14 residues. Trimming took 4 bases from V and 4 from J; bases not matched to a gene: 3.

In its sample, this clone was seen a few times. DNA of the CDR3: TGCAGCGTTGAAGAGAACGGGGATGGCTACACCTTC. It translates to CSVEENGDGYTF. The V gene is TRBV29-1, the J gene TRBJ1-2, with D unresolved. Germline CDR1 reads SQVTM; CDR2 reads ANQGSEA. V was clipped by 0 bases and J by 6 bases, with 8 bases between them. The CDR3 contains 12 residues. The complete variable domain, with remaining parts taken from reference TRBV29-1 and TRBJ1-2, reads SAVISQKPSRDICQRGTSLTIQCQVDSQVTMMFWYRQQPGQSLTLIATANQGSEATYESGFVIDKFPISRPNLTFSTLTVSNMSPEDSSIYLCSVEENGDGYTFGSGTRLTVV.

The chain links TRBV11-2 to TRBJ2-2; TRBD1 matches at 7 bases. J was trimmed by 1 base and V by 5 bases; bases with no gene match: 7. The CDR3 loop spans 16 amino acids. CDR1 SGHAT and CDR2 FQNNGV come from the germline V gene. The CDR3 here is CASSARGTENTGELFF. Here the CDR3 DNA reads TGTGCCAGCAGCGCGAGGGGGACAGAGAACACCGGGGAGCTGTTTTTT.

This clone has a handful of counts. The gene calls are TRBV9 and TRBJ1-1; TRBD1 is a possible D gene (5 bases). The CDR3 sequence is 15 residues long. Germline loops: CDR1 SGDLS, CDR2 YYNGEE. V gave up 1 base and J gave up 0 bases, with 10 bases separating them. The CDR3 here is CASSVSGAMNTEAFF. CDR3 bases: TGTGCCAGCAGCGTATCCGGGGCCATGAACACTGAAGCTTTCTTT.

V and J are TRBV7-9 and TRBJ1-3; no reliable D call. The CDR3 loop spans 14 amino acids. V was clipped by 1 base and J by 1 base, with 5 bases between them. The V gene's germline CDR1 is SEHNR and CDR2 FQNEAQ (reference sequence). The CDR3 DNA sequence: TGTGCCAGCAGCTTAGGACGGTCTGGAAACACCATATATTTT. Translation: CASSLGRSGNTIYF.